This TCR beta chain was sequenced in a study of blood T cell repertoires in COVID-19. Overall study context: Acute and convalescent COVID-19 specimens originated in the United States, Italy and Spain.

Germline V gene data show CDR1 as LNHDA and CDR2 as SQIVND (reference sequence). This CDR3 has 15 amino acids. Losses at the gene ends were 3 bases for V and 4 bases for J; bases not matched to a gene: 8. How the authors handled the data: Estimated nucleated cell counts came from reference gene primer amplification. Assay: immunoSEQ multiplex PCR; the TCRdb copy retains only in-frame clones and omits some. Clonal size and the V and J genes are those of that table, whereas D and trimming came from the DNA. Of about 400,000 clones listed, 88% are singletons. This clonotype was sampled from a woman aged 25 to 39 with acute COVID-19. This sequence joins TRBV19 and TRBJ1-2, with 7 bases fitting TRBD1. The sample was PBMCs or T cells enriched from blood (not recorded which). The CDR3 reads CASSIGTASRYGYTF. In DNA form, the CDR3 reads TGTGCCAGTAGTATCGGGACAGCGTCACGCTATGGCTACACCTTC.